The clone carrying this TCR beta chain occurred a few times. The target antigen is unknown. A second roughly 7 to 12 cycle PCR used barcoded and J-beta primers. TCRdb redid the calling of the 5' RACE reads with MiXCR, one entry per CDR3 protein. The sample shows about 1,500,000 distinct CDR3 sequences, approximately 30% of them seen only once. No fewer than 7 million PBMCs went into each sample. This sample is part of a study of blood T cells in healthy people across ages. General study findings and limits: Per million T cells, the diversity of TCR beta decreased roughly linearly as age advanced. Estimated diversity, derived from one million T cells, was regarded as an underestimate.

The sequenced material came from blood. The sequence was obtained from a woman in her twenties or thirties in good health.

In DNA form, the CDR3 reads TGTGCCAGCAGCTCCCAGTGGACTAGCGGGAGGGCTGGTATAGATACGCAGTATTTT. Protein product: CASSSQWTSGRAGIDTQYF. The rearrangement uses TRBV5-6 and TRBJ2-3; 15 positions match TRBD2. CDR1 and CDR2 (germline): SGHDT, YYEEEE. J gave up 5 bases and V 3 bases, and 13 bases lay outside the gene matches. CDR3 length equals 19 residues.